This is a list of T cell receptor beta chains from one sample in a study of T-cell memory formation after mild COVID-19. TCRdb re-analysed the 5' RACE reads in MiXCR, keeping a single row per CDR3 protein. The profile shows around 500,000 distinct CDR3 sequences, about 20% of them singletons. Specimen: PBMCs or a T cell subset sorted from them (not recorded which). Receptors originate from an adult woman who had mild COVID-19 (a few samples of this study predate the infection). Cell type and time point are not known. The CDR3 runs from the conserved cysteine through the conserved F or W. D genes are given only for firm matches. Size values are once, few and many counts, or a class for expanded clones, and some rows have none.

J gene,D gene,V gene,clone size,CDR3 DNA,CDR3 protein
TRBJ1-1,TRBD1,TRBV7-9,-,TGTGCCAGCAGCTTAGCCTCAGGGGGCGCTGAAGCTTTCTTT,CASSLASGGAEAFF
TRBJ1-1,-,TRBV18,few,TGTGCCAGCTCACCACCGGCCGGGACACTTAGGGCTTTCTTT,CASSPPAGTLRAFF
TRBJ2-1,TRBD2,TRBV4-1,few,TGCGCCAGCAGTCCCCCTGGGGGGGTCTGGAGGCAGTTCTTC,CASSPPGGVWRQFF
TRBJ2-3,-,TRBV18,few,TGTGCCAGCTCAGCGGACTATCTCAGCACAGATACGCAGTATTTT,CASSADYLSTDTQYF
TRBJ1-2,-,TRBV20-1,-,TGCAGTACCGGACAGACTAACTATGGCTACACCTTC,CSTGQTNYGYTF
TRBJ2-7,TRBD2,TRBV5-1,many,TGCGCCAGCAGCTTGTTAGCGGGGCCCTACGAGCAGTACTTC,CASSLLAGPYEQYF
TRBJ2-1,-,TRBV29-1,-,TGCAGCGTTGGGGGGGCCATCTACAATGAGCAGTTCTTC,CSVGGAIYNEQFF
TRBJ2-7,TRBD2,TRBV18,few,TGTGCCAGCTCACCTACGACAACGGGGTCGGGAGGTACCTACGAGCAGTACTTC,CASSPTTTGSGGTYEQYF
TRBJ2-1,-,TRBV18,-,TGTGCCAGCTCACCCATCGACAGCTCCTACAATGAGCAGTTCTTC,CASSPIDSSYNEQFF
TRBJ2-5,-,TRBV7-6,few,TGTGCCAGCAGCATCAGGGGCCCCGAAGGGGAGACCCAGTACTTC,CASSIRGPEGETQYF
TRBJ2-7,TRBD1,TRBV29-1,few,TGCAGCGTCAGGGACAGAAGATACGAGCAGTACTTC,CSVRDRRYEQYF
TRBJ1-2,-,TRBV9,few,TGTGCCAGCAGCGCAAACCGGTGGGGATATAACTATGGCTACACCTTC,CASSANRWGYNYGYTF
TRBJ2-2,-,TRBV2,-,TGTGCCAGCAGGGGGCCCGGGACCGGGGAGCTGTTTTTT,CASRGPGTGELFF
TRBJ1-1,-,TRBV9,few,TGTGCCAGCAGCCCTCGGTCAGGCGCCGAAGCTTTCTTT,CASSPRSGAEAFF
TRBJ2-2,-,TRBV5-1,-,TGCGCCAGCAGCTTGGCCGAGTCACGCACCGGGGAGCTGTTTTTT,CASSLAESRTGELFF
TRBJ2-3,TRBD2,TRBV3-1,-,TGTGCCAGCAGCCATCCAGCCGGGACTAGCGGGAGTTTAAATACGCAGTATTTT,CASSHPAGTSGSLNTQYF
TRBJ2-1,-,TRBV7-2,few,TGTGCCAGCAGCTTGGGGCCCGCAAGTGAGCAGTTCTTC,CASSLGPASEQFF
TRBJ1-1,-,TRBV10-3,-,TGTGCCATCAGTGAGTCGACAGGCACTGAAGCTTTCTTT,CAISESTGTEAFF
TRBJ2-1,-,TRBV5-8,many,TGTGCCAGCAGCTTTCGACAATCCTACAATGAGCAGTTCTTC,CASSFRQSYNEQFF
TRBJ2-5,TRBD2,TRBV7-8,-,TGTGCCAGCCGCGCCCTAGCGGGAGGGCGAGGTAGCAAGGAGACCCAGTACTTC,CASRALAGGRGSKETQYF
TRBJ2-3,TRBD1,TRBV29-1,few,TGCAGCGTTGTTCCGGGACAGGGGGCGACAGATACGCAGTATTTT,CSVVPGQGATDTQYF
TRBJ2-1,-,TRBV11-2,few,TGTGCCAGCAGCCAGGGTCCTGGGGCAATCAATGAGCAGTTCTTC,CASSQGPGAINEQFF
TRBJ2-3,-,TRBV7-2,-,TGTGCCAGCAGCTCCAGAGTATCAGATACGCAGTATTTT,CASSSRVSDTQYF
TRBJ1-6,-,TRBV18,few,TGTGCCAGCTCCCCAGACCAATACGGTGGTAATTCACCCCTCCACTTT,CASSPDQYGGNSPLHF
TRBJ2-3,-,TRBV7-6,few,TGTGCCAGCAGCACCTTCGATGGTACCGGGACAGATACGCAGTATTTT,CASSTFDGTGTDTQYF
TRBJ2-3,TRBD2,TRBV6-6,few,TGTGCCAGTTGTCGGGAGGGCACAGATACGCAGTATTTT,CASCREGTDTQYF
TRBJ2-7,TRBD2,TRBV6-5,few,TGTGCCAGCAGAAAACTAGCGGGAGGATCCTACGAGCAGTACTTC,CASRKLAGGSYEQYF
TRBJ2-5,TRBD2,TRBV9,once,TGTGCCAGCAGCCCTAGCGGGGGGGCTTTGGGTGGAAAGACCCAGTACTTC,CASSPSGGALGGKTQYF
TRBJ2-3,TRBD2,TRBV7-3,few,TGTGCCAGCAGCCATGAGCGGGGACTCACAGATACGCAGTATTTT,CASSHERGLTDTQYF
TRBJ1-1,-,TRBV6-4,few,TGTGCCAGCAGACGACAGGTTGGGGTGAACACTGAAGCTTTCTTT,CASRRQVGVNTEAFF
TRBJ2-1,TRBD2,TRBV7-8,few,TGTGCCAGCAGCTTAGCGTACAGCGGGAGGGCCTGGGAGCAGTTCTTC,CASSLAYSGRAWEQFF
TRBJ1-2,-,TRBV12-3/TRBV12-4,many,TGTGCCAGCAGCCGGATGTCAGTTTATGGCTACACCTTC,CASSRMSVYGYTF
TRBJ2-3,-,TRBV18,-,TGTGCCAGCTCACCGGGGGGACCAGATACGCAGTATTTT,CASSPGGPDTQYF
TRBJ2-2,-,TRBV12-3/TRBV12-4,many,TGTGCCAGCTTCTATAGGAAGGTGGTTGGGGCCGGGGAGCTGTTTTTT,CASFYRKVVGAGELFF
TRBJ2-1,TRBD2,TRBV6-1,few,TGTGCCAGCAGTTCCCTAGCGGGGGGCCCAAGCTCCTACAATGAGCAGTTCTTC,CASSSLAGGPSSYNEQFF
TRBJ2-3,-,TRBV5-1,many,TGCGCCAGCAGCTTGGGGGGCACAGATACGCAGTATTTT,CASSLGGTDTQYF
TRBJ1-1,-,TRBV29-1,few,TGCAGCGCTAGAACACGGGCAAACTCTGAAGCTTTCTTT,CSARTRANSEAFF
TRBJ2-2,-,TRBV6-2/TRBV6-3,once,TGTGCCAGCAGTTACTCGAAAACCAGTGGGACCGGGGAGCTGTTTTTT,CASSYSKTSGTGELFF
TRBJ2-5,-,TRBV6-2/TRBV6-3,few,TGTGCCAGCAGTTCCCCGGGGGTCCAAGAGACCCAGTACTTC,CASSSPGVQETQYF
TRBJ1-2,-,TRBV9,-,TGTGCCAGCAGCGTTCAGGACAGATCCTCCTATGGCTACACCTTC,CASSVQDRSSYGYTF
TRBJ1-1,TRBD1,TRBV27,few,TGTGCCAGCAGCTCTCCCGGGACAGGGATTGAAGCTTTCTTT,CASSSPGTGIEAFF
TRBJ1-2,-,TRBV15,-,TGTGCCACCAGCGGATCAGGGGAAGCTGGCTACACCTTC,CATSGSGEAGYTF
TRBJ2-7,TRBD2,TRBV7-2,few,TGTGCCAGCAGCTTCGGGGGAGGGCCAATGTACGAGCAGTACTTC,CASSFGGGPMYEQYF
TRBJ1-1,-,TRBV4-1,-,TGCGCCAGCAGCCAAGATTCGGGCACCGGGACTGGGGCTTTCTTT,CASSQDSGTGTGAFF
TRBJ1-1,TRBD1,TRBV19,many,TGTGCCAGTAGAAGGACAGGGAACACTGAAGCTTTCTTT,CASRRTGNTEAFF
TRBJ2-7,-,TRBV7-3,few,TGTGCCAGCAGTACTACAGGGGGGGTCTACGAGCAGTACTTC,CASSTTGGVYEQYF
TRBJ1-5,-,TRBV7-9,few,TGTGCCAGCACCAATACTTTGGGTGGCAATCAGCCCCAGCATTTT,CASTNTLGGNQPQHF
TRBJ2-7,-,TRBV6-2/TRBV6-3,many,TGTGCCAGCAGACGTAAGGGTTTCCCCTACGAGCAGTACTTC,CASRRKGFPYEQYF
TRBJ2-7,TRBD1,TRBV7-2,few,TGTGCCAGCAGCTTCGGGACAGAGTTCTACGAGCAGTACTTC,CASSFGTEFYEQYF
TRBJ2-1,-,TRBV15,few,TGTGCCACCAGCCCCCGACAGGGAGGTAACAATGAGCAGTTCTTC,CATSPRQGGNNEQFF
TRBJ2-7,TRBD2,TRBV20-1,few,TGCAGTGTCCAAGCGGGGGTGATCTACGAGCAGTACTTC,CSVQAGVIYEQYF
TRBJ2-3,-,TRBV7-3,-,TGTGCCAGCAGCCCCTTGGGGGAAGGCAGCACAGATACGCAGTATTTT,CASSPLGEGSTDTQYF
TRBJ2-3,-,TRBV5-6,-,TGTGCCAGCAGCGCCAAACCCCGGATCCAACGGGATACGCAGTATTTT,CASSAKPRIQRDTQYF
TRBJ2-1,TRBD2,TRBV6-4,many,TGTGCCAGCAGTGGGACTAGCGGCTCCTACAATGAGCAGTTCTTC,CASSGTSGSYNEQFF
TRBJ1-1,-,TRBV6-6,few,TGTGCCAGCAGCAGGGGTACAGGGTTCCGGGAAGCTTTCTTT,CASSRGTGFREAFF
TRBJ2-2,TRBD2,TRBV5-6,few,TGTGCCAGCAGCTTGGCCGGGGGGGCCCGCACCGGGGAGCTGTTTTTT,CASSLAGGARTGELFF
TRBJ2-2,-,TRBV30,-,TGTGCCTGGAGTGTACTTGGGATCACCGGGGAGCTGTTTTTT,CAWSVLGITGELFF
TRBJ1-5,TRBD1,TRBV7-8,-,TGTGCCAGCAGCCAGAGGACAGGGCGGGTCGGCAATCAGCCCCAGCATTTT,CASSQRTGRVGNQPQHF
TRBJ2-3,-,TRBV5-1,few,TGCGCCAGCAGCTTCGGGGAGGGCACAGATACGCAGTATTTT,CASSFGEGTDTQYF